Listed below are T cell receptor beta chains from one sample, sequenced in a study of cytomegalovirus exposure and HLA in healthy donors. Some clones are missing from TCRdb's copy, which holds only in-frame ones; the method was immunoSEQ multiplex PCR. The sample shows more than 85,000 clones, 60% to 85% of them seen only once. Sample: PBMCs. These receptors came from a male donor in good health and CMV-seronegative. The CDR3 runs from the conserved cysteine through the conserved F or W. Each record gives: clone size, J gene, V gene, D gene, CDR3 protein, CDR3 DNA. D genes are given only for firm matches. Size tells how often a clone was seen (once, few, many) or the class of an expanded clone, and some rows leave it out.

NA	TRBJ2-2	TRBV7-3	NA	CASSFPPIPGLFF	TGTGCCAGCAGCTTCCCCCCTATCCCAGGGCTGTTTTTT
NA	TRBJ1-1	TRBV6-6	NA	CASSYSKGRALPEAFF	TGTGCCAGCAGTTACTCGAAGGGCAGGGCTTTACCTGAAGCTTTCTTT
NA	TRBJ2-5	TRBV4-1	TRBD1	CASSPDREKQYF	TGCGCCAGCAGCCCAGACAGGGAAAAGCAGTACTTC
NA	TRBJ2-2	TRBV5-4	TRBD1	CASSSPTTGQVLTGELFF	TGTGCCAGCAGCTCCCCCACTACCGGACAGGTGTTAACCGGGGAGCTGTTTTTT
few	TRBJ2-7	TRBV19	NA	CASSPSGSSRLEQYF	TGTGCCAGTAGTCCGAGCGGCAGCTCACGACTAGAGCAGTACTTC
few	TRBJ2-7	TRBV5-1	TRBD2	CASSLTSGGGRLEQYF	TGCGCCAGCAGCTTAACTAGCGGGGGAGGAAGGCTCGAGCAGTACTTC
few	TRBJ1-3	TRBV4-1	NA	CASSQVGAGSGNTIYF	TGCGCCAGCAGCCAAGTGGGTGCGGGCTCTGGAAACACCATATATTTT
NA	TRBJ1-5	TRBV19	TRBD1	CASSIPTGEGNQPQHF	TGTGCCAGTAGTATACCTACAGGGGAGGGCAATCAGCCCCAGCATTTT
NA	TRBJ2-7	TRBV9	NA	CASSVDGDSSYEQYF	TGTGCCAGCAGCGTAGACGGGGACTCCTCCTACGAGCAGTACTTC
once	TRBJ1-1	TRBV7-2	NA	CASSLGMSGGEAFF	TGTGCCAGCAGCTTAGGCATGTCCGGGGGTGAAGCTTTCTTT
NA	TRBJ1-5	TRBV7-3	NA	CASISTAGQLNQPQHF	TGTGCCAGCATCTCAACCGCGGGGCAGTTGAATCAGCCCCAGCATTTT
NA	TRBJ1-2	TRBV19	TRBD1	CASSTWDRVFLYGYTF	TGTGCCAGTAGTACCTGGGACAGGGTTTTTCTCTATGGCTACACCTTC
NA	TRBJ2-7	TRBV13	TRBD2	CASSHGLAASYEQYF	TGTGCCAGCAGCCACGGACTAGCGGCTAGCTACGAGCAGTACTTC
NA	TRBJ2-7	TRBV21-1	NA	CASRDSSYEQYF	TGTGCCAGCAGGGACAGTTCCTACGAGCAGTACTTC
NA	TRBJ2-5	TRBV19	NA	CASSIVGRETQYF	TGTGCCAGTAGTATAGTTGGGCGAGAGACCCAGTACTTC
NA	TRBJ1-5	TRBV28	TRBD1	CASSLSQGTQPQHF	TGTGCCAGCAGTTTATCACAGGGGACTCAGCCCCAGCATTTT
few	TRBJ2-1	TRBV19	TRBD2	CASSILAGEYEQFF	TGTGCCAGTAGTATTCTTGCGGGAGAGTATGAGCAGTTCTTC
NA	TRBJ2-7	TRBV19	NA	CASSLPGRRPSYEQYF	TGTGCCAGTAGTCTCCCCGGGCGGAGGCCCTCCTACGAGCAGTACTTC